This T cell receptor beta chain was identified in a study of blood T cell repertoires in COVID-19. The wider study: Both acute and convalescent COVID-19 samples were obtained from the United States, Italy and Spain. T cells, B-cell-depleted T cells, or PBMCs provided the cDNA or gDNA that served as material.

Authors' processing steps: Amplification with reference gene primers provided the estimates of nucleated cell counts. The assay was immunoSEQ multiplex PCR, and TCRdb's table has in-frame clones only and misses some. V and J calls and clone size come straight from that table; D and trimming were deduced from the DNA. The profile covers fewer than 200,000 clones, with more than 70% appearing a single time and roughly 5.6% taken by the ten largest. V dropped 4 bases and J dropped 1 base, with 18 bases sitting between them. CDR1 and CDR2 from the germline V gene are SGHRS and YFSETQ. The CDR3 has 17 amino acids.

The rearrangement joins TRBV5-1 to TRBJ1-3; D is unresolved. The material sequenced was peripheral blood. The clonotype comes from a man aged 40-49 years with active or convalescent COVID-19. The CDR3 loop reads CASSAISGGLSGNTIYF. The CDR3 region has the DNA TGCGCCAGCAGCGCCATCTCGGGTGGCTTGTCTGGAAACACCATATATTTT.